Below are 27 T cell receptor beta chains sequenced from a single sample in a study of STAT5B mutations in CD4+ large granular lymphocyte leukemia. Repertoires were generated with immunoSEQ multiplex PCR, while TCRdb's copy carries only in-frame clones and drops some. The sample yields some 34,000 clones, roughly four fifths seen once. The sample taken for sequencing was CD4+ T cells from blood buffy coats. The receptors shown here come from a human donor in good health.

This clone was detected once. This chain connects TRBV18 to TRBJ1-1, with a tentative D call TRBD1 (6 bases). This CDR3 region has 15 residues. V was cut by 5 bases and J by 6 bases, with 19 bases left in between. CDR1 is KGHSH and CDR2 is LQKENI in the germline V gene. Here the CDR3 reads CASSTDSIEVAEAFF. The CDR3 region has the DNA TGTGCCAGCTCAACGGACAGTATCGAGGTGGCTGAAGCTTTCTTT. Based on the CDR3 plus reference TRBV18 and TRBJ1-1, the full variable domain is NAGVMQNPRHLVRRRGQEARLRCSPMKGHSHVYWYRQLPEEGLKFMVYLQKENIIDESGMPKERFSAEFPKEGPSILRIQQVVRGDSAAYFCASSTDSIEVAEAFFGQGTRLTVV.

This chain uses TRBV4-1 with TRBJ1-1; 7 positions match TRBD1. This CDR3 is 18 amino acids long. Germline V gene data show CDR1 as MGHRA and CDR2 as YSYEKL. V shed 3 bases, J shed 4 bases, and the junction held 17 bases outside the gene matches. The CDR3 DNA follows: TGCGCCAGCAGCCATTGGCGGGCATCTAGACAGGGAGGCACTGAAGCTTTCTTT. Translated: CASSHWRASRQGGTEAFF.

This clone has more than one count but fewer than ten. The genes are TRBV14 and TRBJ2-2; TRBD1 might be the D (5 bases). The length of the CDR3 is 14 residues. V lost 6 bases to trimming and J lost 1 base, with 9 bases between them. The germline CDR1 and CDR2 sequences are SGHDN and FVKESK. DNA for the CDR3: TGTGCCAGCAGTCAACAGGTGAACACCGGGGAGCTGTTTTTT. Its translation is CASSQQVNTGELFF.

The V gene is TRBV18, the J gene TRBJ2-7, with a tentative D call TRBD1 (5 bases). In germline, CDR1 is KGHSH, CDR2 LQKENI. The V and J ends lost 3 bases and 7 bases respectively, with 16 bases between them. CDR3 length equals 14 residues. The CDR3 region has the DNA TGTGCCAGCTCACCCAGGGATACCCAAGGGGAGCAGTACTTC. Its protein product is CASSPRDTQGEQYF.

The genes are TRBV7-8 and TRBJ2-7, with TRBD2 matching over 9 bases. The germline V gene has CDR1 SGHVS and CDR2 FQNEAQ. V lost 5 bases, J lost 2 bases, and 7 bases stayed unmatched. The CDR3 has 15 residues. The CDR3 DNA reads TGTGCCAGCAGCCAGATTAGCGGGGGAGCCTACGAGCAGTACTTC. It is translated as CASSQISGGAYEQYF.

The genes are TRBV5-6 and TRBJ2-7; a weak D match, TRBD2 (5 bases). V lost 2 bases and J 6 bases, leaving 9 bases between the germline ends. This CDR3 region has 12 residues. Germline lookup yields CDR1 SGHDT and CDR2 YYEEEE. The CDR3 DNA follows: TGTGCCAGCAGCTTCGGAGGAGGCGAGCAGTACTTC. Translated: CASSFGGGEQYF.

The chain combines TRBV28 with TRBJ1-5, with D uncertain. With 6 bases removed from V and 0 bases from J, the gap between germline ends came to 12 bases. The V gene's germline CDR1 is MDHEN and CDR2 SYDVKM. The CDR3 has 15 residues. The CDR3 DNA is TGTGCCAGCAGCCGCCCGATCCTTAGCAATCAGCCCCAGCATTTT. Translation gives CASSRPILSNQPQHF. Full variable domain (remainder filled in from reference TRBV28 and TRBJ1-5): DVKVTQSSRYLVKRTGEKVFLECVQDMDHENMFWYRQDPGLGLRLIYFSYDVKMKEKGDIPEGYSVSREKKERFSLILESASTNQTSMYLCASSRPILSNQPQHFGDGTRLSIL.

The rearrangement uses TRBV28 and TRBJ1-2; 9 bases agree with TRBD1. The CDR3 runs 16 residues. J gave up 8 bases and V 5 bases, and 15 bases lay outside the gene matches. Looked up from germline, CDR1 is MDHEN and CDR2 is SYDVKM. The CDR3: CASSLLLSGQGGGYTF. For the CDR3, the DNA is TGTGCCAGCAGTCTCCTACTCTCGGGACAGGGAGGCGGCTACACCTTC.

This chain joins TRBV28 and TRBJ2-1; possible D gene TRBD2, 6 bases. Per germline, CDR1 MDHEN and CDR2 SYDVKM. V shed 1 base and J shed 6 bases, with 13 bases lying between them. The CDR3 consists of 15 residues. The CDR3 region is CASSLYDLASNEQFF. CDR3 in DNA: TGTGCCAGCAGTTTATATGACCTAGCGAGCAATGAGCAGTTCTTC.

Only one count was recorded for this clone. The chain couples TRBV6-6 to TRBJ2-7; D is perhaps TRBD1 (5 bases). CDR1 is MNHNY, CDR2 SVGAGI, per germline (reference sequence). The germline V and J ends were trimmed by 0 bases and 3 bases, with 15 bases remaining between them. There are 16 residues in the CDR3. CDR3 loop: CASSYSVGAGNYEQYF. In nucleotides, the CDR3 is TGTGCCAGCAGTTACTCAGTTGGGGCAGGGAACTACGAGCAGTACTTC.

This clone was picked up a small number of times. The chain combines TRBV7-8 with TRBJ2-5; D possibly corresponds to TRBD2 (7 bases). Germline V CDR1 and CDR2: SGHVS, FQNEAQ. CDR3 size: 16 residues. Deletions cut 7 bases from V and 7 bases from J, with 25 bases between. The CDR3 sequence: CASTPPYREGMGTQYF. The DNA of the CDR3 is TGTGCCAGCACCCCCCCATACAGGGAGGGGATGGGGACCCAGTACTTC.

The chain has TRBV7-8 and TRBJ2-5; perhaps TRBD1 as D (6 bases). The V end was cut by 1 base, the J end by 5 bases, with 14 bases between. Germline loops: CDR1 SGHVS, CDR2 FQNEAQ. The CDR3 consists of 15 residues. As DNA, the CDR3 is TGTGCCAGCAGCTTAGTATTGGGGGCTGGGGAGACCCAGTACTTC. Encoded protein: CASSLVLGAGETQYF.

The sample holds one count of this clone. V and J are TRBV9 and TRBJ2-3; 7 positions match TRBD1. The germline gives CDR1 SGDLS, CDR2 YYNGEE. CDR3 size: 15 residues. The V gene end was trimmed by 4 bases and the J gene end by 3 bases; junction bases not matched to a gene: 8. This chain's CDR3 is CASSSRRGMTDTQYF. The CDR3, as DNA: TGTGCCAGCAGCTCCCGCAGGGGGATGACAGATACGCAGTATTTT.

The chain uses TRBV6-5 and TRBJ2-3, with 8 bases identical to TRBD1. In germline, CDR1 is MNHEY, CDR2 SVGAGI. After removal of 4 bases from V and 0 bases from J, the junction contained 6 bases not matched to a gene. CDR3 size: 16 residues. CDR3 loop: CASSSSGTGSTDTQYF. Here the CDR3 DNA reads TGTGCCAGCAGTTCCTCCGGGACAGGTAGCACAGATACGCAGTATTTT.

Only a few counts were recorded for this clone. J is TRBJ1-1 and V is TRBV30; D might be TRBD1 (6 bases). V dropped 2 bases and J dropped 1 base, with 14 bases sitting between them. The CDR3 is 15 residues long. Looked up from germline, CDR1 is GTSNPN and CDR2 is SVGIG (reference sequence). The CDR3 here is CAWSKGGTGNTEAFF. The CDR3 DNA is TGTGCCTGGAGTAAGGGGGGCACTGGGAACACTGAAGCTTTCTTT.

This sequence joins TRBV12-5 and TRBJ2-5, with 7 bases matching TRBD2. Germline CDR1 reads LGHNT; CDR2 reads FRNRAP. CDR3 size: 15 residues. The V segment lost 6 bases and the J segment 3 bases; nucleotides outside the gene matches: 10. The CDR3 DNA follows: TGTGCTAGTGGGGCTAGCGGACTATCAGAAGAGACCCAGTACTTC. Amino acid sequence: CASGASGLSEETQYF.

This CDR3 is CASTRDRYGEETQYF. For the CDR3, the DNA is TGTGCCAGCACCAGAGACCGGTACGGGGAGGAGACCCAGTACTTC. The chain is built from TRBV27 and TRBJ2-5; tentative D call: TRBD2 (5 bases). Germline CDR1 is MNHEY and CDR2 is SMNVEV (reference sequence). V lost 7 bases, J lost 5 bases, and 20 bases lay in between. The length of the CDR3 is 15 residues.

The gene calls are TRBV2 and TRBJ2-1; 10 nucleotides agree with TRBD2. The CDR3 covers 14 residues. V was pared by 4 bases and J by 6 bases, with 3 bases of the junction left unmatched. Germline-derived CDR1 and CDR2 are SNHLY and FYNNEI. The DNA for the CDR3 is TGTGCCAGCAGTGCGGGACTAGCGCCCAATGAGCAGTTCTTC. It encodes CASSAGLAPNEQFF.

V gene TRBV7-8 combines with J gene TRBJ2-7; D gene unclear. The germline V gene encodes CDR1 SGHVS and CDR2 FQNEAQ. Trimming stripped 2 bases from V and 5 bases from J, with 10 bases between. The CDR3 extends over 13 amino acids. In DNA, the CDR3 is TGTGCCAGCAGCTTAATGGGGATCAACGAGCAGTACTTC. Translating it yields CASSLMGINEQYF.

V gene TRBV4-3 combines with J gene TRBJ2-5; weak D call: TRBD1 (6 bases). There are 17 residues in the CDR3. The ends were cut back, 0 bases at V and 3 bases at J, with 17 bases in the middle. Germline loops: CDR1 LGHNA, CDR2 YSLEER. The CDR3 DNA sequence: TGCGCCAGCAGCCAAGAAATCACTCAGGGGTTAGAAGAGACCCAGTACTTC. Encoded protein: CASSQEITQGLEETQYF.

The CDR3 sequence is CASRMAGWNIQYF. CDR3 nucleotide sequence: TGTGCCAGCAGAATGGCAGGGTGGAACATTCAGTACTTC. The chain has TRBV27 and TRBJ2-4; possibly TRBD1 for D (5 bases). Germline V gene data show CDR1 as MNHEY and CDR2 as SMNVEV (reference sequence). Between the trimmed V and J ends, which lost 6 bases and 7 bases, there was a span of 13 bases. This CDR3 contains 13 residues.

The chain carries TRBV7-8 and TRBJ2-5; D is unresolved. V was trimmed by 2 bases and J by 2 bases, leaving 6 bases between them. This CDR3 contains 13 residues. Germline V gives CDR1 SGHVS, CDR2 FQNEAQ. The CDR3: CASSLLPQETQYF. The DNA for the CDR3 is TGTGCCAGCAGCTTACTCCCGCAAGAGACCCAGTACTTC.

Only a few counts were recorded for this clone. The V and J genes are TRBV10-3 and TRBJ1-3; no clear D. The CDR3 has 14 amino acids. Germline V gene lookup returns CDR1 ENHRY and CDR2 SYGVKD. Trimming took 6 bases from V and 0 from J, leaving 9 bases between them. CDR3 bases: TGTGCCATCAGGGTCGAGGACTCTGGAAACACCATATATTTT. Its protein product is CAIRVEDSGNTIYF.

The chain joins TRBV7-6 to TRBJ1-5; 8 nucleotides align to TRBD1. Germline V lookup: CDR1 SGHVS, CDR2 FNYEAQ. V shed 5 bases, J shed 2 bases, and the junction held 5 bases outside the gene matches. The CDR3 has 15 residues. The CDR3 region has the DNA TGTGCCAGCAGCCAGGGGACAGGCGGCAATCAGCCCCAGCATTTT. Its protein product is CASSQGTGGNQPQHF. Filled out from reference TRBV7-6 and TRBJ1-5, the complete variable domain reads GAGVSQSPRYKVTKRGQDVALRCDPISGHVSLYWYRQALGQGPEFLTYFNYEAQQDKSGLPNDRFSAERPEGSISTLTIQRTEQRDSAMYRCASSQGTGGNQPQHFGDGTRLSIL.

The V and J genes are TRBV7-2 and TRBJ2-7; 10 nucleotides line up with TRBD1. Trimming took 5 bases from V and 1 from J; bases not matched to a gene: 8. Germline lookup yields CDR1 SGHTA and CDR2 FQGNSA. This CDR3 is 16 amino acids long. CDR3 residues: CASSGGQGVLSYEQYF. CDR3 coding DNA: TGTGCCAGCAGCGGCGGACAGGGGGTTCTTTCCTACGAGCAGTACTTC. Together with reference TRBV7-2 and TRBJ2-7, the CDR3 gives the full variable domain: GAGVSQSPSNKVTEKGKDVELRCDPISGHTALYWYRQSLGQGLEFLIYFQGNSAPDKSGLPSDRFSAERTGGSVSTLTIQRTQQEDSAVYLCASSGGQGVLSYEQYFGPGTRLTVT.

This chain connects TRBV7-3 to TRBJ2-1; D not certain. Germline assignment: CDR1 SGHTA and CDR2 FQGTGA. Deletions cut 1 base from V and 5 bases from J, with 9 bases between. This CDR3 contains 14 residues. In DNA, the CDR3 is TGTGCCAGCAGCTTAAGTAACACCAACAATGAGCAGTTCTTC. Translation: CASSLSNTNNEQFF.

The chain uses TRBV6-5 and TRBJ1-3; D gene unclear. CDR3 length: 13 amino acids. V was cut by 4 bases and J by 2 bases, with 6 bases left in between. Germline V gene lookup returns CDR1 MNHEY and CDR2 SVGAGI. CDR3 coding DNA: TGTGCCAGCAGTTTGACCACTGGAAACACCATATATTTT. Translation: CASSLTTGNTIYF.